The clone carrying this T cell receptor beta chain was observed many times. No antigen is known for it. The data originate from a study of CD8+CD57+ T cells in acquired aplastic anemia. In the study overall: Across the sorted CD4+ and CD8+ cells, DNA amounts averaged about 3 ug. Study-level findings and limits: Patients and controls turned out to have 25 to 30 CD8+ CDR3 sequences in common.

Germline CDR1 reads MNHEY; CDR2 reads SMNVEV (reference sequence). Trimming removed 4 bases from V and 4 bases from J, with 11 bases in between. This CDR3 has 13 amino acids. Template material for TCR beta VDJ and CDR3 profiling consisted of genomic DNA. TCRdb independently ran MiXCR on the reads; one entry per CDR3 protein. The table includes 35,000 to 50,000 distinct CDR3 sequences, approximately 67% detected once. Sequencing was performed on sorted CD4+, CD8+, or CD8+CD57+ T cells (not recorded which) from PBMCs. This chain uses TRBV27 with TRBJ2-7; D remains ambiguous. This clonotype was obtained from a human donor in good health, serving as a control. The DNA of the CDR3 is TGTGCCAGCAGTTGGTCTATTGCGTACGAGCAGTACTTC. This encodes CASSWSIAYEQYF.